This is a list of T cell receptor beta chains from one sample in a study of technical replicates of blood from a few donors. Generated by immunoSEQ multiplex PCR, the TCRdb table keeps only in-frame clones and is missing some. The sample includes approximately 75,000 clones, around 97% of them seen just once. The sequenced sample consisted of T cells isolated from PBMCs. The receptors stem from a human donor in good health. Each CDR3 is given with its conserved first and last residue. D genes are given only for firm matches. Size values are once, few and many counts, or a class for expanded clones, and some rows have none.

>TRBV5-1|-|-|TRBJ1-3
TGCGCCAGCAGCTTGGTGCCAGGGATTACTGGAAACACCATATATTTT
CASSLVPGITGNTIYF
>TRBV4-1|-|-|TRBJ2-3
TGCGCCAGCAGCCCGAGACCCCCAGTCCCACGGGCAGATACGCAGTATTTT
CASSPRPPVPRADTQYF
>TRBV10-2|-|-|TRBJ2-5
TGCGCCCATGGCCCAGGCCGCGAGACCCAGTACTTC
CAHGPGRETQYF
>TRBV4-1|-|-|TRBJ2-7
TGCGCCAGCAGCCAAGATCTAGTACGACTTGGAGAGCAGTACTTC
CASSQDLVRLGEQYF
>TRBV7-2|-|TRBD1|TRBJ1-2
TGTGCCAGCAGCTTAGGAGGGACAGGGTATCTATTTGGCTACACCTTC
CASSLGGTGYLFGYTF
>TRBV5-4|-|-|TRBJ2-5
TGTGCCAGCAGCTTTTGGCGGGACCCAGCGGAGACCCAGTACTTC
CASSFWRDPAETQYF
>TRBV11-1|-|TRBD1|TRBJ2-1
TGTGCCAGTGGGAATGGGGACAGGGGCTACAATGAGCAGTTCTTC
CASGNGDRGYNEQFF
>TRBV27|-|-|TRBJ1-1
TGTGCCAGCAGCCCTACAGGGCTGAACACTGAAGCTTTCTTT
CASSPTGLNTEAFF
>TRBV6-4|-|-|TRBJ2-1
TGTGCCAGCAGCAACCGGGGGGCTAGGTATGATGAGCAGTTCTTC
CASSNRGARYDEQFF
>TRBV7-9|-|TRBD1|TRBJ2-6
TGTGCCAGCAGCTGGACAGGGATTGGGGCCAACGTCCTGACTTTC
CASSWTGIGANVLTF
>TRBV2|-|-|TRBJ2-7
TGTGCCAGCAGTGTGGCGGCGACGGACTACGAGCAGTACTTC
CASSVAATDYEQYF
>TRBV5-8|-|-|TRBJ1-5
TGTGCCAGCAGCTTTTGGTCGAACTACTATAGCAATCAGCCCCAGCATTTT
CASSFWSNYYSNQPQHF
>TRBV10-3|once|-|TRBJ2-1
TGTGCCATCAACGCGGGAAGCGTCTACAATGAGCAGTTCTTC
CAINAGSVYNEQFF
>TRBV6-1|-|TRBD1|TRBJ2-7
TGTGCCAGCAGTGAAGTAGGGACAGGGGGTTACGAGCAGTACTTC
CASSEVGTGGYEQYF
>TRBV19|-|-|TRBJ1-5
TGTGCCAGTAGTATTATCGGGGGTGGCAATCAGCCCCAGCATTTT
CASSIIGGGNQPQHF
>TRBV29-1|-|TRBD2|TRBJ2-1
TGCAGCGAGCATAGCGGGAGAGGAAGTGAGCAGTTCTTC
CSEHSGRGSEQFF
>TRBV5-1|-|-|TRBJ2-6
TGCGCCAGCAGCCCGGGATCTGGGGCCAACGTCCTGACTTTC
CASSPGSGANVLTF